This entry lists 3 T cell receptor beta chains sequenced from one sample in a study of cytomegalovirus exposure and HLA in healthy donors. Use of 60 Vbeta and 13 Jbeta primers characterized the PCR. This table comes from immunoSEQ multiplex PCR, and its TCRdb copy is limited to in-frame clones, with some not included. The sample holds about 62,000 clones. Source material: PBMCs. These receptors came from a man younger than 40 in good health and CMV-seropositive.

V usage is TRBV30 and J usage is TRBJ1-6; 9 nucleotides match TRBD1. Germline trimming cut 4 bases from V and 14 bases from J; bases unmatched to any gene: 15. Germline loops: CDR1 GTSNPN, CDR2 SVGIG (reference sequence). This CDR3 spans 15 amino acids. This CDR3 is CAWITPGQGMVALHF. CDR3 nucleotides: TGTGCCTGGATCACTCCGGGACAGGGAATGGTAGCCCTCCACTTT.

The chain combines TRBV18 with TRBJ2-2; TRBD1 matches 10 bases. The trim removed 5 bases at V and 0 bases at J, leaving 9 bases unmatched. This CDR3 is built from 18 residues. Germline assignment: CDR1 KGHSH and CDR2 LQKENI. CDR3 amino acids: CASSVRDRGPTNTGELFF. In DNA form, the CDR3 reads TGTGCCAGCTCAGTCCGGGACAGGGGTCCGACGAACACCGGGGAGCTGTTTTTT.

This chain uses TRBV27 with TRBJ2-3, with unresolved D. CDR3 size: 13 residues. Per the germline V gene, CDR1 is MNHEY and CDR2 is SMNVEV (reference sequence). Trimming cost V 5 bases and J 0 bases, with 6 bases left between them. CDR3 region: CASSLGSTDTQYF. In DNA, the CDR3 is TGTGCCAGCAGTCTCGGGAGCACAGATACGCAGTATTTT.